This T cell receptor (beta chain) was recorded in a study of T cells in women clearing cervical HPV infection. Study results and limitations: CIN3+ cases had significantly higher TCR repertoire richness than controls, but evenness did not differ.

Here immunoSEQ multiplex PCR was the method, and the copy in TCRdb shows in-frame clones only, minus some. The table for this sample gives roughly 35,000 clones. Regarding this clone: The antigen is unknown.

The material sequenced was blood buffy coat. The source is a woman between 18 and 69 years old with a cervical HPV16 infection that either progressed to CIN3+ or cleared (not recorded which).

CDR3 bases read: TGTGCCAGCAGATTGGGTCTCGCACAGGGCCACGAG. Its protein is CASRLGLAQGHE. The whole CDR3 protein is CASRLGLAQGHEQYF. This rearrangement joins TRBV7-2 to TRBJ2-7, with D tentatively TRBD1 (6 bases). The read finishes 3 residues shy of the CDR3 end, and the germline J gene is used to complete it. With 6 bases removed from V and 5 bases from J, the gap between germline ends came to 20 bases. The germline V gene has CDR1 SGHTA and CDR2 FQGNSA. CDR3 length equals 15 residues.